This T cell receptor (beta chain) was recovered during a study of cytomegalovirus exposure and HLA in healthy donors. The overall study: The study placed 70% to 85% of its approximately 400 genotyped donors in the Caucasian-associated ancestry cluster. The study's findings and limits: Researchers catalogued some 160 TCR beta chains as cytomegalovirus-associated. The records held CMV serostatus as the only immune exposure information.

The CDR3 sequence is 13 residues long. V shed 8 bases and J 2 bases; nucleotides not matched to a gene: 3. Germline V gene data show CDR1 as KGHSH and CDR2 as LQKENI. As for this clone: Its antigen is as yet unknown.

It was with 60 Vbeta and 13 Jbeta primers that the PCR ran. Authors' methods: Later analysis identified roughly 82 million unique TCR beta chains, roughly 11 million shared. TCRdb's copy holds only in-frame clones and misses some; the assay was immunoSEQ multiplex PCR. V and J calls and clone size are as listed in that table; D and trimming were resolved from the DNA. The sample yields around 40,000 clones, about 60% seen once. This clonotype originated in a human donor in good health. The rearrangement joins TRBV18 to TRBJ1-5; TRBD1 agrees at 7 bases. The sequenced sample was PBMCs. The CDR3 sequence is CASRGQGNQPQHF. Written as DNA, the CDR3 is TGTGCCAGCAGAGGACAGGGCAATCAGCCCCAGCATTTT.